This T cell receptor beta chain derives from a study of memory CD4+ T cells and cytomegalovirus serostatus. The overall study: Of the healthy Belgian adults, roughly ten were CMV seropositive and approximately 24 seronegative.

Study-wide findings and caveats: The CMV-associated TCR signature appears largely within the CD4+ memory repertoire. Of approximately 160 reported CMV TCRbeta sequences, about 67 were found in memory CD4+ repertoires.

Produced via immunoSEQ multiplex PCR; TCRdb's table is partial and in-frame only. The sample includes 70,000 or so clones, around four fifths of them seen just once. On this clone itself: Its antigen is not known.

Single viable CD3+CD4+CD8-CD45RO+ cells were sorted as the memory CD4+ T cells. Donors' CMV status reflects serum IgG against pp150, pp28, p38, p52. The germline gives CDR1 GTSNPN, CDR2 SVGIG (reference sequence). Trimming removed 1 base from V and 1 base from J, with 7 bases in between. The CDR3 length is 13 residues. This TCR came from an adult in good health and CMV-seropositive. The material sequenced was memory CD4+ T cells from blood. The chain joins TRBV30 to TRBJ1-2; D gene unclear. The CDR3 nucleotides are TGTGCCTGGAGTGGGGGTCTTAACTATGGCTACACCTTC. This sequence encodes CAWSGGLNYGYTF.